A selection of T cell receptor beta chains follows, all from one sample in a study of regulatory T cells in long-lasting Graves disease. TCRdb reprocessed the multiplex PCR reads with MiXCR, giving one entry per CDR3 protein. This sample yields about 540,000 distinct CDR3 sequences, of which about 14% are seen a single time; 8.5% to 10% belongs to the top ten. The sample was also linked to a second study, of T cells in Graves' hyperthyroidism and ophthalmopathy.

The material sequenced was peripheral blood mononuclear cells (PBMCs), taken at new diagnosis, from a patient treated with antithyroid drugs. All receptors come from a man younger than 40 with Graves disease. Each CDR3 is given with its conserved first and last residue. The D gene is left open where the match is weak. Size tells how often a clone was seen (once, few, many) or the class of an expanded clone, and some rows leave it out.

V	D	J	size	DNA	CDR3
TRBV29-1	-	TRBJ1-1	many	TGCAGCGTTGAAGGGGGGGTCAGATACACTGAAGCTTTCTTT	CSVEGGVRYTEAFF
TRBV6-1	TRBD1	TRBJ2-2	-	TGTGCCAGCACCCCCGGGACAGGGGGTACTTTTGACACCGGGGAGCTGTTTTTT	CASTPGTGGTFDTGELFF
TRBV4-1	-	TRBJ2-3	few	TGCGCCAGCAGCCAGGTACTAGTGGATACGCAGTATTTT	CASSQVLVDTQYF
TRBV20-1	-	TRBJ1-6	-	TGCAGTGCTCTCCTTGGACAGAAAAATTCACCCCTCCACTTT	CSALLGQKNSPLHF
TRBV19	TRBD1	TRBJ2-3	-	TGTGCCAGTAGTCTCCGTGGGACAGGGGGCACAGATACGCAGTATTTT	CASSLRGTGGTDTQYF
TRBV5-5	-	TRBJ2-7	-	TGTGCCAGCAGCTTGTACCGGGGGGAGCAGTACTTC	CASSLYRGEQYF
TRBV7-8	-	TRBJ2-7	few	TGTGCCAGCAGCTTGATGGGCAGCGGGCTCACCCGGGACTACGAGCAGTACTTC	CASSLMGSGLTRDYEQYF
TRBV5-1	-	TRBJ2-3	few	TGCGCCAGCAGTAATGTAAGGGGGGGGATCTATACGCAGTATTTT	CASSNVRGGIYTQYF
TRBV7-8	-	TRBJ2-2	many	TGTGCCAGCAGCCCCCTCAGGCTGGGCCCGAACACCGGGGAGCTGTTTTTT	CASSPLRLGPNTGELFF
TRBV12-3/TRBV12-4	-	TRBJ1-5	many	TGTGCCAGCAGCTTGGGGGCCTCAGGAGGCAATCAGCCCCAGCATTTT	CASSLGASGGNQPQHF
TRBV2	-	TRBJ2-3	many	TGTGCCAGCAGTGAAGGGGGAGGTGGCACAGATACGCAGTATTTT	CASSEGGGGTDTQYF
TRBV7-3	-	TRBJ1-1	many	TGTGCCAGCAGCTATACGGGAGGGCACACTGAAGCTTTCTTT	CASSYTGGHTEAFF
TRBV5-1	-	TRBJ2-7	many	TGCGCCAGCAGCTTGGATGGGTCGATCTCCTACGAGCAGTACTTC	CASSLDGSISYEQYF
TRBV3-1	-	TRBJ2-5	many	TGTGCCAGCAGCCAAACAACACAAGAGACCCAGTACTTC	CASSQTTQETQYF
TRBV20-1	TRBD2	TRBJ2-5	few	TGCAGTGCTAGAGACGGGTTTACTAGCGGGCCTCCGGTTGTGGGCCAGTACTTC	CSARDGFTSGPPVVGQYF
TRBV7-9	TRBD1	TRBJ1-4	few	TGTGCCAGCAGCTTAGGGGGACAGGGTACCGAAAAACTGTTTTTT	CASSLGGQGTEKLFF
TRBV11-2	TRBD2	TRBJ2-7	many	TGTGCCAGCAGTCGCCAACTAGCGGGAGGGAACGAGCAGTACTTC	CASSRQLAGGNEQYF
TRBV12-3/TRBV12-4	-	TRBJ2-7	few	TGTGCCAGCACAATAGGGGGTCGCTCCTACGAGCAGTACTTC	CASTIGGRSYEQYF
TRBV27	TRBD2	TRBJ2-7	many	TGTGCCAGCAGTTTATCGGGAGGGCGCACCTACGAGCAGTACTTC	CASSLSGGRTYEQYF
TRBV11-2	-	TRBJ1-6	many	TGTGCCAGCAGCTTGGGCCCCTATAATTCACCCCTCCACTTT	CASSLGPYNSPLHF
TRBV27	TRBD1	TRBJ2-3	many	TGTGCCAGCTCCCCGTCGGCAGGGGGCCTTAATTGGGGAGATACGCAGTATTTT	CASSPSAGGLNWGDTQYF
TRBV9	-	TRBJ1-1	-	TGTGCCAGCAGCGTAGAAGAGGTACTGGGCACTGAAGCTTTCTTT	CASSVEEVLGTEAFF
TRBV9	-	TRBJ2-7	many	TGTGCCAGCAGCGCCGCGGCTAAGGGAGGTTACGAGCAGTACTTC	CASSAAAKGGYEQYF
TRBV19	TRBD2	TRBJ2-2	many	TGTGCCAGTAGTCACGGACTAGCGGGAGGGCGGACCGGGGAGCTGTTTTTT	CASSHGLAGGRTGELFF
TRBV6-4	TRBD2	TRBJ2-2	many	TGTGCCAGCAGTACTAGCGGGAGCACCGGGGAGCTGTTTTTT	CASSTSGSTGELFF
TRBV24-1	-	TRBJ2-3	many	TGTGCCACCAGTGATAGGGTAGCAGGAAGCACAGATACGCAGTATTTT	CATSDRVAGSTDTQYF
TRBV27	-	TRBJ1-2	few	TGTGCCAGCAGTCCCCACAAGTACTATGGCTACACCTTC	CASSPHKYYGYTF